This TCR beta chain emerged from a study of shared clonotypes between healthy human individuals. General study results and limits: Donor clonotype sharing was expected to depend on sequencing depth.

Donors, without exception, were Caucasian adults residing in Nashville, Tennessee. The CDR3 extends over 15 amino acids. Trimming cost V 2 bases and J 2 bases; bases outside gene matches: 7. Germline CDR1 reads SQVTM; CDR2 reads ANQGSEA. When replicate PCRs were run on sorted subsets, they used about 220 ng DNA, about 30,000 T cell genomes. Authors' methods: Filtering was not the same, since immunoSEQ gave junction-only sequences without quality scores. Generated by immunoSEQ multiplex PCR, the TCRdb table keeps only in-frame clones and is missing some. The DNA was the basis for D and trimming; V, J and clone size are from that table. The sample includes some 2.3 million clones, approximately 93% of them seen just once. Note on this clone: Antigen: not known.

The clonotype comes from a young man in good health. Some clones in this sample may be carry-over from other donors' samples. The chain links TRBV29-1 to TRBJ1-2; 8 bases align to TRBD1. Sample: naive CD4+ T cells from PBMCs. The subset was: CD45RA+ positively selected. CDR3 region: CSVEPTWTGNYGYTF. The CDR3 DNA follows: TGCAGCGTTGAACCGACCTGGACAGGGAACTATGGCTACACCTTC.